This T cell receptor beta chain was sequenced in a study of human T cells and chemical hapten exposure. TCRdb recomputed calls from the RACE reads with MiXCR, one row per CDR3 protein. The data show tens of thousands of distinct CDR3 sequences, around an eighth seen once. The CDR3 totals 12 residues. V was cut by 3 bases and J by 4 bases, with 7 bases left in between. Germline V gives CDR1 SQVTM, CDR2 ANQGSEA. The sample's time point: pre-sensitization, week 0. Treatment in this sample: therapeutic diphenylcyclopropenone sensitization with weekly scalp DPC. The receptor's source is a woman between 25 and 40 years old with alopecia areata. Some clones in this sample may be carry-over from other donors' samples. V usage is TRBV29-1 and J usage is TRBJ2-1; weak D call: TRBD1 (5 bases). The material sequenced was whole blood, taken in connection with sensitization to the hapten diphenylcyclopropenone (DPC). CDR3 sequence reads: CSVDREYNEQFF. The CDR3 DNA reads TGCAGCGTTGACAGGGAATACAATGAGCAGTTCTTC.